Each of the 25 T cell receptor beta chains below was sequenced from the same sample in a study of T cell changes during pregnancy in multiple sclerosis. Method: immunoSEQ multiplex PCR; TCRdb's copy keeps in-frame clones and lacks some. Of around 25,000 clones listed, 85% are singletons. The sequencing here drew on CD8+ T cells from peripheral blood mononuclear cells, taken in the first trimester of pregnancy. These receptors all come from a female donor in good health, enrolled as a control in a pregnancy study.

The CDR3 DNA follows: TGTGCCAGCAGTCCTACAGCGAACACTGAAGCTTTCTTT. Translated: CASSPTANTEAFF. The chain employs TRBV28 and TRBJ1-1, with unresolved D. Germline lookup yields CDR1 MDHEN and CDR2 SYDVKM. V gave up 5 bases and J gave up 1 base, with 8 bases separating them. The CDR3 is 13 amino acids.

This clone showed up just once. The chain recombines TRBV9 with TRBJ1-2, with 9 bases aligning to TRBD1. The CDR3 totals 17 residues. J gave up 2 bases and V 0 bases, and 8 bases lay outside the gene matches. Germline V CDR1 and CDR2: SGDLS, YYNGEE. The CDR3 DNA follows: TGTGCCAGCAGCGTAGAGGCTGGGACAGGGAAGAACTATGGCTACACCTTC. Translating gives CASSVEAGTGKNYGYTF.

V gene TRBV27 combines with J gene TRBJ2-7; D might be TRBD2 (6 bases). Germline CDR1 MNHEY, CDR2 SMNVEV (reference sequence). With 6 bases removed from V and 5 bases from J, the gap between germline ends came to 14 bases. This CDR3 has 13 amino acids. This CDR3 reads CASSRLVSNEQYF. The CDR3 bases are TGTGCCAGCAGCAGACTAGTTAGCAACGAGCAGTACTTC.

Sample share makes this clone large. The chain combines TRBV6-4 with TRBJ1-6; the match to TRBD1 covers 10 bases. V trimming: 9 bases; J trimming: 7 bases; junction bases outside the gene matches: 3. CDR1 and CDR2 (germline): MRHNA, SNTAGT. This CDR3 has 13 amino acids. The CDR3 DNA follows: TGTGCCAGTCCGGGACAGGGGAATTCACCCCTCCACTTT. It codes for CASPGQGNSPLHF.

CDR3 amino acids: CASSDGLAGVYEQYF. In nucleotides, the CDR3 is TGTGCCAGCAGCGATGGACTAGCGGGGGTCTACGAGCAGTACTTC. V is TRBV11-1 and J is TRBJ2-7; TRBD2 agrees at 13 bases. Germline values: CDR1 SGHAT, CDR2 FQDESV (reference sequence). J gave up 3 bases and V 5 bases, and 4 bases lay outside the gene matches. The CDR3 length is 15 residues.

This clone is a singleton in its sample. The V and J genes are TRBV6-4 and TRBJ2-2; the match to TRBD2 covers 11 bases. The CDR3 loop spans 15 amino acids. The ends lost 0 bases at V and 6 bases at J; junction bases unmatched: 0. CDR1 and CDR2 from the germline V gene are MRHNA and SNTAGT. In DNA form, the CDR3 reads TGTGCCAGCAGTGACTCTAGCGGGGGGGCCGGGGAGCTGTTTTTT. Translating gives CASSDSSGGAGELFF.

V gene TRBV6-4 combines with J gene TRBJ1-5; no clear D. This CDR3 spans 12 amino acids. With 6 bases removed from V and 6 bases from J, the gap between germline ends came to 9 bases. The germline V gene encodes CDR1 MRHNA and CDR2 SNTAGT. As DNA, the CDR3 is TGTGCCAGCAGAGCAGAGGGTCAGCCCCAGCATTTT. Encoded protein: CASRAEGQPQHF.

This clone was observed a few times. The chain employs TRBV4-2 and TRBJ1-6; the D is unclear. V lost 0 bases and J lost 6, with 18 bases in between. The CDR3 covers 18 residues. Germline assignment: CDR1 LGHNA and CDR2 YNFKEQ. The CDR3 DNA reads as TGTGCCAGCAGCCAAGATCTAACCACTATAAACCTTAATTCACCCCTCCACTTT. It is translated as CASSQDLTTINLNSPLHF.

In the case of this clone: The CDR3 does not end in the conserved phenylalanine or tryptophan, so this is likely a read error. The DNA is omitted, as the CDR3 cannot be located on it reliably, and the CDR3 follows TCRdb's listing. V gene TRBV5-1 combines with J gene TRBJ2-7; the DNA was not compared with TRBD2, the D call given in the table. Germline lookup yields CDR1 SGHRS and CDR2 YFSETQ. The CDR3 totals 9 residues, both ends included. Here the CDR3 reads CASSPPLCL.

This clone was counted ten times or more. This sequence joins TRBV11-2 and TRBJ2-7, with 8 positions matching TRBD1. Germline-derived CDR1 and CDR2 are SGHAT and FQNNGV. CDR3 length: 12 residues. V was clipped by 9 bases and J by 1 base; unmatched bases: 2. The DNA for the CDR3 is TGTGCCAGGGACAGGGATTCCTACGAGCAGTACTTC. Protein product: CARDRDSYEQYF.

V is TRBV9 and J is TRBJ1-6; 9 bases map to TRBD1. Trimming at V came to 5 bases and at J to 7 bases, leaving 10 bases not matched to a gene. The germline V gene has CDR1 SGDLS and CDR2 YYNGEE. The CDR3 loop spans 16 amino acids. The CDR3 sequence is CASRGESGTGNSPLHF. DNA of the CDR3: TGTGCCAGCAGGGGGGAGTCGGGGACAGGGAATTCACCCCTCCACTTT.

The chain employs TRBV4-1 and TRBJ2-7, with TRBD2 identical over 12 bases. Germline V gene data show CDR1 as MGHRA and CDR2 as YSYEKL. The V segment lost 2 bases and the J segment 6 bases; nucleotides outside the gene matches: 8. The CDR3 contains 16 residues. The CDR3 coding sequence is TGCGCCAGCAGCCAATCCCAAGGACTAGCGGGGCGCGAGCAGTACTTC. Its translation is CASSQSQGLAGREQYF.

In this sample, this clone turned up a few times. This chain connects TRBV7-8 to TRBJ1-4; D may be TRBD1 (6 bases). CDR1 is SGHVS, CDR2 FQNEAQ, per germline. The length of the CDR3 is 16 residues. Trimming removed 5 bases at V and 11 bases at J, with 24 bases between. The CDR3 coding sequence is TGTGCCAGCAGCCCACCCCAGACAGGTCCCCTTAAGAAACTGTTTTTT. Its translation is CASSPPQTGPLKKLFF.

The table lists this clone with a count of one. This rearrangement joins TRBV7-9 to TRBJ1-1; D might be TRBD1 (5 bases). Trimming left V 3 bases short and J 4 bases short, with 15 bases between. The germline gives CDR1 SEHNR, CDR2 FQNEAQ (reference sequence). This CDR3 region has 15 residues. CDR3 residues: CASSLVQGVRTEAFF. Written as DNA, the CDR3 is TGTGCCAGCAGCTTGGTGCAGGGCGTTCGCACTGAAGCTTTCTTT.

V is TRBV5-1 and J is TRBJ2-7, with D maybe TRBD2 (5 bases). V was cut by 4 bases and J by 6 bases, with 17 bases left in between. The CDR3 covers 14 residues. Germline loops: CDR1 SGHRS, CDR2 YFSETQ. CDR3 sequence: CASSPPRGEGEQYF. DNA for the CDR3: TGCGCCAGCAGCCCTCCCCGAGGCGAGGGCGAGCAGTACTTC.

The V call is TRBV7-3, the J call TRBJ2-1; 12 nucleotides align to TRBD2. Trimming removed 2 bases from V and 4 bases from J; junction bases left unmatched: 0. Germline CDR1 reads SGHTA; CDR2 reads FQGTGA. This CDR3 is built from 15 residues. The CDR3 sequence: CASSLLAGGYNEQFF. CDR3 sequence (DNA): TGTGCCAGCAGCTTACTAGCGGGGGGGTACAATGAGCAGTTCTTC.

The CDR3 DNA follows: TGCGCCAGCAGGGGCGCCAGCTCCTACAATGAGCAGTTCTTC. This translates into CASRGASSYNEQFF. The chain joins TRBV5-1 to TRBJ2-1; D is undetermined. V was cut by 5 bases and J by 0 bases, with 9 bases left in between. The germline gives CDR1 SGHRS, CDR2 YFSETQ. The CDR3 extends over 14 amino acids.

V gene TRBV7-9 combines with J gene TRBJ2-1; possibly TRBD2 for D (6 bases). Germline CDR1 and CDR2: SEHNR and FQNEAQ (reference sequence). V shed 5 bases and J shed 9 bases, with 14 bases lying between them. The CDR3 runs 13 residues. The CDR3 DNA sequence: TGTGCCAGCAGCGGAGCGGGTGCGAGTGAGCAGTTCTTC. Protein sequence: CASSGAGASEQFF.

The V gene is TRBV28, the J gene TRBJ1-1; weak D call: TRBD1 (6 bases). The ends were cut back, 6 bases at V and 0 bases at J, with 17 bases in the middle. Germline-derived CDR1 and CDR2 are MDHEN and SYDVKM. This CDR3 is built from 16 residues. As DNA, the CDR3 is TGTGCCAGCAGCGAAATTACGGACAGAATGAACACTGAAGCTTTCTTT. It encodes CASSEITDRMNTEAFF.

The chain carries TRBV7-8 and TRBJ2-7, with 8 positions matching TRBD2. The CDR3 sequence is 15 residues long. With V trimmed by 5 bases and J by 4 bases, 10 bases remained unmatched. The germline gives CDR1 SGHVS, CDR2 FQNEAQ. The CDR3 spells CASSPWGAGEYEQYF. CDR3 sequence (DNA): TGTGCCAGCAGCCCTTGGGGAGCGGGGGAATACGAGCAGTACTTC. The variable domain in full, completed from reference TRBV7-8 and TRBJ2-7, reads GAGVSQSPRYKVAKRGQDVALRCDPISGHVSLFWYQQALGQGPEFLTYFQNEAQLDKSGLPSDRFFAERPEGSVSTLKIQRTQQEDSAVYLCASSPWGAGEYEQYFGPGTRLTVT.

The V gene is TRBV29-1, the J gene TRBJ1-2; possibly TRBD1 for D (5 bases). Germline CDR1 is SQVTM and CDR2 is ANQGSEA. This CDR3 comprises 15 residues. V dropped 7 bases and J dropped 3 bases, with 21 bases sitting between them. This chain's CDR3 is CSAVGIGGGHYGYTF. The CDR3 DNA reads TGCAGCGCCGTAGGGATCGGGGGTGGGCACTATGGCTACACCTTC.

The chain recombines TRBV5-1 with TRBJ2-2; tentative D call: TRBD2 (5 bases). Germline CDR1 SGHRS, CDR2 YFSETQ. The CDR3 consists of 13 residues. The germline V and J ends were trimmed by 3 bases and 7 bases, with 10 bases remaining between them. The CDR3 protein is CASSWRGNGELFF. In DNA, the CDR3 is TGCGCCAGCAGCTGGAGAGGGAACGGGGAGCTGTTTTTT.

By share, this clone counts as medium-sized (0.01 to 0.1%). The chain is built from TRBV6-6 and TRBJ2-7; 7 positions agree with TRBD1. CDR1 is MNHNY, CDR2 SVGAGI, per germline (reference sequence). The CDR3 is made up of 14 amino acids. The V gene end was trimmed by 4 bases and the J gene end by 2 bases; junction bases not matched to a gene: 5. The CDR3 loop is CASSWAGGAYEQYF. The CDR3 DNA reads as TGTGCCAGCAGTTGGGCAGGGGGAGCCTACGAGCAGTACTTC.

The rearrangement links TRBV7-2 to TRBJ2-7; 7 nucleotides line up with TRBD2. The trim removed 2 bases at V and 3 bases at J, leaving 7 bases unmatched. CDR3 length equals 15 residues. Germline loops: CDR1 SGHTA, CDR2 FQGNSA. The CDR3: CASSLYPSGNYEQYF. In DNA form, the CDR3 reads TGTGCCAGCAGCTTATATCCCAGCGGGAACTACGAGCAGTACTTC.

The chain is built from TRBV9 and TRBJ1-1; a weak D match, TRBD1 (5 bases). CDR3 length: 12 residues. With 3 bases removed from V and 6 bases from J, the gap between germline ends came to 9 bases. Germline V lookup: CDR1 SGDLS, CDR2 YYNGEE. CDR3 coding DNA: TGTGCCAGCAGCGCAAGGGGATCTGAAGCTTTCTTT. Protein product: CASSARGSEAFF.